The 8 T cell receptor beta chains below were found in one sample sequenced in a study of T cells in Graves' hyperthyroidism and ophthalmopathy. The TCR beta CDR3 regions underwent amplification using RNA transcripts as the source. When the TCR CDR3 underwent first-round RT-PCR, the HTBI primer set was used. TCRdb re-analysed the multiplex PCR reads in MiXCR, keeping a single row per CDR3 protein. The repertoire holds about 370,000 distinct CDR3 sequences, with approximately 16% as singletons. The sequenced sample was blood. These receptors came from a woman aged 55-69 years with Graves' ophthalmopathy.

Note on this clonotype: One end of the junction is discordant with germline, which a read error may explain. The J gene is TRBJ2-7, the V gene TRBV7-8; 7 bases fit TRBD2. The CDR3 extends over 15 amino acids. Germline assignment: CDR1 SGHVS and CDR2 FQNEAQ. CDR3 DNA sequence: TGTGCCAGCAGCCCCAACGGCGGAAGGGACTACGAGCAGCACTTC. Translation: CASSPNGGRDYEQHF. The whole variable domain, filled in from reference TRBV7-8 and TRBJ2-7, reads GAGVSQSPRYKVAKRGQDVALRCDPISGHVSLFWYQQALGQGPEFLTYFQNEAQLDKSGLPSDRFFAERPEGSVSTLKIQRTQQEDSAVYLCASSPNGGRDYEQHFGPGTRLTVT.

There are many counts of this clonotype. The V gene is TRBV11-2, the J gene TRBJ2-7, with 8 positions matching TRBD2. The CDR3 spans 15 residues. Trimming at V came to 5 bases and at J to 5 bases, leaving 11 bases not matched to a gene. The germline V gene has CDR1 SGHAT and CDR2 FQNNGV. The CDR3 region is CASSPGLEGSNEQYF. The CDR3 coding sequence is TGTGCCAGCAGCCCGGGACTAGAGGGCTCTAACGAGCAGTACTTC.

The table lists this clonotype with many counts. The rearrangement uses TRBV27 and TRBJ2-1, with 9 bases matching TRBD1. Unmatched junction bases numbered 13, after V lost 6 bases and J lost 7 bases. Germline CDR1 and CDR2: MNHEY and SMNVEV (reference sequence). The CDR3 spans 16 residues. CDR3 region: CASSSIPGQGRNEQFF. The DNA of the CDR3 is TGTGCCAGCAGCTCTATACCGGGACAGGGTCGAAATGAGCAGTTCTTC.

At least ten counts were recorded for this clonotype. The chain links TRBV20-1 to TRBJ2-7; 10 bases are a match to TRBD2. Per the germline V gene, CDR1 is DFQATT and CDR2 is SNEGSKA (reference sequence). The junction had 13 bases not matched to a gene; V was cut back by 5 bases and J by 6 bases. CDR3 length equals 15 residues. CDR3 coding DNA: TGCAGTGCTGAACTCCTAGCGGGAGAGTCTGGCGAGCAGTACTTC. It encodes CSAELLAGESGEQYF.

The V gene is TRBV15, the J gene TRBJ1-5; D is perhaps TRBD1 (6 bases). V was cut by 5 bases and J by 6 bases, with 14 bases left in between. The CDR3 sequence is 14 residues long. Per the germline V gene, CDR1 is LNHNV and CDR2 is YYDKDF (reference sequence). CDR3 DNA: TGTGCCACCAGCGGCGGGGGGCAGGGTCAGCCCCAGCATTTT. Its translation: CATSGGGQGQPQHF.

This clonotype was recorded many times. The rearrangement links TRBV6-2 or TRBV6-3 to TRBJ2-5; tentative D call: TRBD1 (6 bases). Trimming cost V 0 bases and J 4 bases, with 18 bases left between them. The CDR3 spans 17 residues. Looked up from germline, CDR1 is MNHEY and CDR2 is SVGEGT. The CDR3 sequence: CASSYSLERKGGETQYF. DNA for the CDR3: TGTGCCAGCAGTTACTCACTCGAGCGGAAAGGGGGAGAGACCCAGTACTTC.

This clonotype turned up a few times. V gene TRBV9 combines with J gene TRBJ2-5; no firm D call. This CDR3 comprises 16 residues. Trimming left V 3 bases short and J 5 bases short, with 20 bases between. The germline V gene has CDR1 SGDLS and CDR2 YYNGEE. The CDR3 here is CASSGRVQQGRETQYF. The DNA of the CDR3 is TGTGCCAGCAGCGGCCGGGTCCAACAAGGTCGGGAGACCCAGTACTTC.

This clonotype was detected many times. The chain employs TRBV3-1 and TRBJ2-3; the match to TRBD2 covers 8 bases. The J segment lost 1 base and the V segment lost 5 bases, leaving 5 bases of the junction unmatched. Germline CDR1 reads LGHDT; CDR2 reads YNNKEL (reference sequence). This CDR3 is built from 15 residues. The CDR3 loop reads CASSSPTSGTDTQYF. In nucleotides, the CDR3 is TGTGCCAGCAGCTCCCCGACTAGCGGCACAGATACGCAGTATTTT.